A single T cell receptor beta chain is shown here with its context. This clone's antigen is unknown. There are no base qualities to consult, and no much larger clone falls within one base. CDR1 and CDR2, per the germline V gene, are SGHRS and YFSETQ. The germline V end is reduced by 3 bases and the J end by 3 bases; junction bases left unmatched: 3. From the cysteine through the phenylalanine, the CDR3 covers 13 amino acids. The sequence is cut down to CDR3 DNA, 39 bases in frame from base 1. The method behind the library was the immunoSEQ multiplex PCR assay. The table comes from immuneACCESS by way of TCRdb, which keeps in-frame sequences with V and J called. Part of the clones is missing from these tables; in studies checked, under half for an unresolved V gene and the rest for unknown reasons. In all, the sample holds around 120,000 clones, and about 89% of those were seen once. The top ten clones comprise 6.5% to 9% of the sample.

This entry belongs to a study of control samples from healthy donors and cancer patients (TCRdb year 2020). The material sequenced was blood. The chain is made from TRBV5-1 and TRBJ2-7; 7 bases in between match TRBD1. The receptor was derived from a woman aged 18-29 years in good health. The CDR3 reads CASSSGQNYEQYF. The nucleotide sequence is TGCGCCAGCAGCTCGGGACAGAACTACGAGCAGTACTTC.